This is a list of T cell receptor beta chains from one sample in a study of cytomegalovirus exposure and HLA in healthy donors. Clones were sequenced by immunoSEQ multiplex PCR, and TCRdb holds only the in-frame ones, with some missing. The profile shows approximately 190,000 clones, 80% of them singletons. Sequenced input: PBMCs. All receptors derive from a man aged 40-49 years in good health and CMV-seropositive. Each CDR3 is given with its conserved first and last residue. Fields, in order: clone size, D gene, J gene, V gene, CDR3 DNA, CDR3 protein. The D gene is left open where the match is weak. The size field is filled for only some rows; it gives once, few, many or a size class.

clone size: -
D gene: TRBD2
J gene: TRBJ2-3
V gene: TRBV2
CDR3 DNA: TGTGCCAGCAGTGGCGGGGGTCGGGGCACAGATACGCAGTATTTT
CDR3 protein: CASSGGGRGTDTQYF

clone size: -
D gene: -
J gene: TRBJ2-3
V gene: TRBV20-1
CDR3 DNA: TGCAGTGCCCAGCGTCCAGATACGCAGTATTTT
CDR3 protein: CSAQRPDTQYF

clone size: -
D gene: TRBD1
J gene: TRBJ2-2
V gene: TRBV27
CDR3 DNA: TGTGCCAGCAGTGATGACAGGGTGGGATCCACCGGGGAGCTGTTTTTT
CDR3 protein: CASSDDRVGSTGELFF

clone size: -
D gene: -
J gene: TRBJ1-2
V gene: TRBV18
CDR3 DNA: TGTGCCAGCTCACCACGGGAGTCGGCCGGGGGAAACTATGGCTACACCTTC
CDR3 protein: CASSPRESAGGNYGYTF

clone size: -
D gene: -
J gene: TRBJ2-7
V gene: TRBV28
CDR3 DNA: TGTGCCAGCACCGAGGACTCCCGGGCCTCCTACGAGCAGTACTTC
CDR3 protein: CASTEDSRASYEQYF

clone size: -
D gene: TRBD1
J gene: TRBJ1-2
V gene: TRBV6-1
CDR3 DNA: TGTGCCAGCAGTCCGAGGACAGGGGGCTATGGCTACACCTTC
CDR3 protein: CASSPRTGGYGYTF

clone size: few
D gene: TRBD1
J gene: TRBJ2-7
V gene: TRBV6-5
CDR3 DNA: TGTGCCAGCAGTTACGACACAGGGGGGATTGGCGAGCAGTACTTC
CDR3 protein: CASSYDTGGIGEQYF

clone size: few
D gene: TRBD1
J gene: TRBJ1-6
V gene: TRBV19
CDR3 DNA: TGTGCCAGTAGCCCTGGGGACAGGGAATTCACCCTCCACTTT
CDR3 protein: CASSPGDREFTLHF

clone size: few
D gene: -
J gene: TRBJ1-3
V gene: TRBV2
CDR3 DNA: TGTGCCAGCAGGGAAACAGGGATTACTGGAAACACCATATATTTT
CDR3 protein: CASRETGITGNTIYF

clone size: many
D gene: -
J gene: TRBJ1-5
V gene: TRBV7-8
CDR3 DNA: TGTGCCAGCAGCTTGGAGGACAGTAGCAATCAGCCCCAGCATTTT
CDR3 protein: CASSLEDSSNQPQHF

clone size: -
D gene: -
J gene: TRBJ2-5
V gene: TRBV13
CDR3 DNA: TGTGCCAGCAGCTTAGTGGGGGCGGACCGAGAGACCCAGTACTTC
CDR3 protein: CASSLVGADRETQYF

clone size: few
D gene: TRBD2
J gene: TRBJ2-3
V gene: TRBV2
CDR3 DNA: TGTGCCAGCAGAATGGGGACTAGCGGGGCAATAGGGACGCAGTATTTT
CDR3 protein: CASRMGTSGAIGTQYF

clone size: -
D gene: -
J gene: TRBJ1-4
V gene: TRBV19
CDR3 DNA: TGTGCCACCGGTAGGGTCGGAGGAGCAACTAATGAAAAACTGTTTTTT
CDR3 protein: CATGRVGGATNEKLFF

clone size: -
D gene: -
J gene: TRBJ1-2
V gene: TRBV6-1
CDR3 DNA: TGTGCCTGGGGGGGCGATGTCTATGGCTACACCTTC
CDR3 protein: CAWGGDVYGYTF

clone size: -
D gene: -
J gene: TRBJ2-5
V gene: TRBV9
CDR3 DNA: TGTGCCAGCAGCGTACGCCGGGACTCAGAACAAGAGACCCAGTACTTC
CDR3 protein: CASSVRRDSEQETQYF

clone size: few
D gene: -
J gene: TRBJ1-4
V gene: TRBV4-2
CDR3 DNA: TGTGCCAGCAGCCAAAGGCGAGGCCCGAATAATGAAAAACTGTTTTTT
CDR3 protein: CASSQRRGPNNEKLFF

clone size: -
D gene: -
J gene: TRBJ2-7
V gene: TRBV29-1
CDR3 DNA: TGCAGCGTTGTCAGCGGGTCCTCCTACGAGCAGTACTTC
CDR3 protein: CSVVSGSSYEQYF